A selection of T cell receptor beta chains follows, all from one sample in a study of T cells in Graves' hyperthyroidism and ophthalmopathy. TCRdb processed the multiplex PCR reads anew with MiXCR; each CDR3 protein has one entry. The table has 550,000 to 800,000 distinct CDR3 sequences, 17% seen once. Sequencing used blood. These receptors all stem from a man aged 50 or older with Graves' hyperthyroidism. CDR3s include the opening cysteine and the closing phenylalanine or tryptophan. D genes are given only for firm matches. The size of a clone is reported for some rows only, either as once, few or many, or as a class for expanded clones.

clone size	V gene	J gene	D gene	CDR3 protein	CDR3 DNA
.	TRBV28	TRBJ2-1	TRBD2	CASLKSGGLEWNEQFF	TGTGCCAGCCTAAAATCGGGGGGGCTGGAGTGGAATGAGCAGTTCTTC
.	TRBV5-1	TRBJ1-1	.	CASSVGPQNTEAFF	TGCGCCAGCAGCGTAGGGCCACAGAACACTGAAGCTTTCTTT
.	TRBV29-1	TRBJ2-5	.	CSVLIDAAVGTQYF	TGCAGCGTGTTGATTGATGCCGCCGTAGGGACCCAGTACTTC
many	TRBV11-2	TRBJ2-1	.	CASSLGYLNEQFF	TGTGCCAGCAGCTTAGGGTATTTGAATGAGCAGTTCTTC
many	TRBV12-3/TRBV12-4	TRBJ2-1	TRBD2	CASSSLAGWDYEQFF	TGTGCCAGCAGTTCCCTAGCGGGGTGGGACTATGAGCAGTTCTTC
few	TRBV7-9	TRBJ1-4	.	CASSLAYAATNEKLFF	TGTGCCAGCAGCTTAGCATACGCTGCAACTAATGAAAAACTGTTTTTT
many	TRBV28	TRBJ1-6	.	CASSFRAGNYNSPLHF	TGTGCCAGCAGTTTTCGGGCAGGGAACTATAATTCACCCCTCCACTTT
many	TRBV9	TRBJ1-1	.	CASSVEGGGRNTEAFF	TGTGCCAGCAGCGTAGAAGGAGGAGGACGGAACACTGAAGCTTTCTTT
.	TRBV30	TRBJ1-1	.	CAWRLVGANRDAEAFF	TGTGCCTGGAGGCTAGTTGGGGCCAACCGAGACGCTGAAGCTTTCTTT
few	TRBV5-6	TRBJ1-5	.	CASSQWQSNSNQPQHF	TGTGCCAGCAGCCAGTGGCAGTCGAATAGCAATCAGCCCCAGCATTTT
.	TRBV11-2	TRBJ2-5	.	CASSLDNGRETQYF	TGTGCCAGCAGCTTAGATAATGGGAGAGAGACCCAGTACTTC
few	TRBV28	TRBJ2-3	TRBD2	CASSSLPGLAGSTDTQYF	TGTGCCAGCAGTTCACTCCCGGGACTAGCGGGTTCCACAGATACGCAGTATTTT
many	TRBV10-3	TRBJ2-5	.	CAISLGRTQETQYF	TGTGCCATCAGCTTGGGACGGACCCAAGAGACCCAGTACTTC
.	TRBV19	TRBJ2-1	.	CASSTLDFSDYNEQFF	TGTGCCAGTAGTACCCTGGACTTCTCAGACTACAATGAGCAGTTCTTC
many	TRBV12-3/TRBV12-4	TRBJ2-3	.	CASSSGVGTDTQYF	TGTGCCAGCAGTTCGGGAGTAGGGACAGATACGCAGTATTTT
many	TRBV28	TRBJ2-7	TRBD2	CASSLLTSANYEQYF	TGTGCCAGCAGTCTCCTGACTAGCGCAAACTACGAGCAGTACTTC
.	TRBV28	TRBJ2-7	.	CASRLIGAASPYEQYF	TGTGCCAGCAGGTTGATCGGGGCGGCAAGCCCCTACGAGCAGTACTTC
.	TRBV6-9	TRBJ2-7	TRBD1	CASSYHRQGSEQYF	TGTGCCAGCAGTTACCACCGACAGGGGTCCGAGCAGTACTTC
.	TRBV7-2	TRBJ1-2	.	CASSEFRGHRVYYGYTF	TGTGCCAGCAGCGAATTCCGGGGACACCGCGTTTACTATGGCTACACCTTC
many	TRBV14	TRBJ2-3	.	CASSQVSTDTQYF	TGTGCCAGCAGCCAAGTTAGCACAGATACGCAGTATTTT
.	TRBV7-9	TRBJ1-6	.	CASSYALGDGPLHF	TGTGCCAGCAGCTACGCTTTGGGGGATGGACCCCTCCACTTT
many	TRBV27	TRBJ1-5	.	CASSFQGINQPQHF	TGTGCCAGCAGTTTTCAGGGTATCAATCAGCCCCAGCATTTT